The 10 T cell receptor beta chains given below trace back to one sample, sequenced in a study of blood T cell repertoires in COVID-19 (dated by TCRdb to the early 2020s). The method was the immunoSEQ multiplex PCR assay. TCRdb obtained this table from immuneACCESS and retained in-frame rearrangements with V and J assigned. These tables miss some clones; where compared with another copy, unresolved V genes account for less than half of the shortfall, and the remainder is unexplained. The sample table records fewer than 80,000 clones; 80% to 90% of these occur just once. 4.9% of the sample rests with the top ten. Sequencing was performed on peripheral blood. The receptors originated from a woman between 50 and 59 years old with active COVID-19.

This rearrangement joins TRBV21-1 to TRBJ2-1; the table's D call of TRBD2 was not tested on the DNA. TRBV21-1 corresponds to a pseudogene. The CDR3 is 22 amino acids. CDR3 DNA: TGTGCCAGCAGCAAAGAGAGGGAGTCCGGGACTAGCGGGAGCACCACATACAATGAGCAGTTCTTC. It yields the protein CASSKERESGTSGSTTYNEQFF.

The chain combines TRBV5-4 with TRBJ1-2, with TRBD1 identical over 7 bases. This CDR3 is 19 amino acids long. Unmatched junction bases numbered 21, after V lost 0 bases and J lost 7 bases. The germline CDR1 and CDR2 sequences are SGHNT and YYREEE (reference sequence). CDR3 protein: CASSLANFEGALFVGGYTF. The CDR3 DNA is TGTGCCAGCAGCTTGGCCAATTTTGAGGGGGCGCTTTTCGTCGGTGGCTACACCTTC.

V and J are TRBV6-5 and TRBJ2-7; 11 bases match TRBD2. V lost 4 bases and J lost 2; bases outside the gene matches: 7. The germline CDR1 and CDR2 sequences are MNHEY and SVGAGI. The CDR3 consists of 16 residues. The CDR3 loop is CASSSIGTSGPYEQYF. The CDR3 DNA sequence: TGTGCCAGCAGTTCCATCGGGACTAGCGGTCCCTACGAGCAGTACTTC.

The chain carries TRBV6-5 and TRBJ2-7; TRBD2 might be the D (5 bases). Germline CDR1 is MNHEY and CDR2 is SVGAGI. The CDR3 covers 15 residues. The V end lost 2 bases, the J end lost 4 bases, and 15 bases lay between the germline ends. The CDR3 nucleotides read TGTGCCAGCAGTTACACGCTAGCTAACCCATACGAGCAGTACTTC. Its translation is CASSYTLANPYEQYF.

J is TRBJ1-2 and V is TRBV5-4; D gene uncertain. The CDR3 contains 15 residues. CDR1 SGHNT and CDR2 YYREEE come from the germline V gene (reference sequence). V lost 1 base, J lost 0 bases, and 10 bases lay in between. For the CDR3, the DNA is TGTGCCAGCAGCTTGAACACCGCGGCTAACTATGGCTACACCTTC. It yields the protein CASSLNTAANYGYTF.

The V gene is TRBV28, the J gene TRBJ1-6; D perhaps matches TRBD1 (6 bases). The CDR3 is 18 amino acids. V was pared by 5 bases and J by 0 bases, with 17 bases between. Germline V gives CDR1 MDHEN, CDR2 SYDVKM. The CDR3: CASSLSQGLGSYNSPLHF. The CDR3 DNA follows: TGTGCCAGCAGTCTCTCACAGGGCCTGGGCTCCTATAATTCACCCCTCCACTTT.

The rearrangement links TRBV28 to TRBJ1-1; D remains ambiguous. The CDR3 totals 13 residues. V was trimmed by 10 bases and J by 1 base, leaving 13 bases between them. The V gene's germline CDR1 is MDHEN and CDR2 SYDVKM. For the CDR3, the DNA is TGTGCCAACCAGAGGATCAGGAACACTGAAGCTTTCTTT. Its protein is CANQRIRNTEAFF.

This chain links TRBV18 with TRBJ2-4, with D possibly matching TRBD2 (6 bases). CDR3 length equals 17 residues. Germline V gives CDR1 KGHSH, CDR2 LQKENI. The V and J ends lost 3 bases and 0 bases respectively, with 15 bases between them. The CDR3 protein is CASSPIGGALAKNIQYF. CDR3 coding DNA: TGTGCCAGCTCACCGATTGGCGGGGCGCTAGCCAAAAACATTCAGTACTTC.

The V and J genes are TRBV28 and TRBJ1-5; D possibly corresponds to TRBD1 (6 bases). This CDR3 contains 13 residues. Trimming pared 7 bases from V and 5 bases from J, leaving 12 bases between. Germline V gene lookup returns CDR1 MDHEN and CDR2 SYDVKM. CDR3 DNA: TGTGCCAGCACACCGGACAGTTATCAGCCCCAGCATTTT. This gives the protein CASTPDSYQPQHF.

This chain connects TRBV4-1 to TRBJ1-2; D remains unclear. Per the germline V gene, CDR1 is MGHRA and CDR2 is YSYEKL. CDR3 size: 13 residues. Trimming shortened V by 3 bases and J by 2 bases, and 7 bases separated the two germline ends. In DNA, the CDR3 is TGCGCCAGCAGCCAGGGAGGGAACTATGGCTACACCTTC. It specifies CASSQGGNYGYTF.